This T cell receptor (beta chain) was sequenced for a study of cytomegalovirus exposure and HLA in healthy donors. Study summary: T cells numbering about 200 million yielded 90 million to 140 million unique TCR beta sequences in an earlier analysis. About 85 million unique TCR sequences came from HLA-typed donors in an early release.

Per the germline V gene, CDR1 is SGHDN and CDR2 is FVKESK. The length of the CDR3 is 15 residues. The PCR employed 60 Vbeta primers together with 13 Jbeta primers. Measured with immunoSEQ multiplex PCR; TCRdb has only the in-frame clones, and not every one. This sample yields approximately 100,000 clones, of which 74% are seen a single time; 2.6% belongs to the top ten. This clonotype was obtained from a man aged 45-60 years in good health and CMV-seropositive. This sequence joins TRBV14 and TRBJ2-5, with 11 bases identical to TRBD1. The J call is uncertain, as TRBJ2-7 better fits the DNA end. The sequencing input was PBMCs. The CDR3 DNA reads TGTGCCAGCAGCCATACCGGGACAGGGGGTGGCGAGCAGTACTTC. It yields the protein CASSHTGTGGGEQYF.